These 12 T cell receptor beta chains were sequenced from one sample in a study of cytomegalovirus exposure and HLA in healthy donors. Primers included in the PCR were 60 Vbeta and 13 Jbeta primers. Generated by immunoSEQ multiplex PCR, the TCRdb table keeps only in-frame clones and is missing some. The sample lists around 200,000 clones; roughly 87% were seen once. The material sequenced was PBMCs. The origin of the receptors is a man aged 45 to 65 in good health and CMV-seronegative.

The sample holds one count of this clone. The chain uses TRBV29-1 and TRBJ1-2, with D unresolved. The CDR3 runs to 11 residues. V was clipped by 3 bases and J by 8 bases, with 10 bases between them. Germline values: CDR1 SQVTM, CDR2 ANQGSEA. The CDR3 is CSVDSGMGYTF. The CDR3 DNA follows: TGCAGCGTTGATTCCGGGATGGGCTACACCTTC.

In nucleotides, the CDR3 is TGCGCCAGCAGCTTGCGGGACACAGATACGCAGTATTTT. It yields the protein CASSLRDTDTQYF. This chain connects TRBV5-1 to TRBJ2-3, with D maybe TRBD2 (5 bases). CDR3 length: 13 residues. Germline V gene lookup returns CDR1 SGHRS and CDR2 YFSETQ. Trimming took off 1 base at V and 2 bases at J, with 5 bases between the two ends.

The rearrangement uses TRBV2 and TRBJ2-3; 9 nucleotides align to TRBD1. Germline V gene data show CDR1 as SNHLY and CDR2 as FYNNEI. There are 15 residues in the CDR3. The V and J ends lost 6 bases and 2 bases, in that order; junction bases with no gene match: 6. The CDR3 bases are TGTGCCAGCAGGGATGACAGGGGGGCCACAGATACGCAGTATTTT. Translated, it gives CASRDDRGATDTQYF.

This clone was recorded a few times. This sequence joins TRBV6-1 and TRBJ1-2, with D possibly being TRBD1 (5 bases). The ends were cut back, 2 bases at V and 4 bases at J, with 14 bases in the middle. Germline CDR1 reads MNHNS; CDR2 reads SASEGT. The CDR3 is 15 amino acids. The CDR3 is CASSESWGDGYGYTF. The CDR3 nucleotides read TGTGCCAGCAGTGAATCTTGGGGCGATGGCTATGGCTACACCTTC.

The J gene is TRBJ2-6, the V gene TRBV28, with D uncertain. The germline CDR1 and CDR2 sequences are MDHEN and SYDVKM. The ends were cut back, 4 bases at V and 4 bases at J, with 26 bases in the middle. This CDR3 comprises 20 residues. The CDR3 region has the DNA TGTGCCAGCAGTTCCCCCCCGGGTCGGCAGCCCGTCTTGGGGGCCAACGTCCTGACTTTC. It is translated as CASSSPPGRQPVLGANVLTF.

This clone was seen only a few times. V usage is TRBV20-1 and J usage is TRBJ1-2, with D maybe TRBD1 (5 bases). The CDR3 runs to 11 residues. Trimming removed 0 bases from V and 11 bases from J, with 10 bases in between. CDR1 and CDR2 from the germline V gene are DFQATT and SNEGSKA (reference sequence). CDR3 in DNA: TGCAGTGCTAGAGATAAGGGGTTTTACACCTTC. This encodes CSARDKGFYTF.

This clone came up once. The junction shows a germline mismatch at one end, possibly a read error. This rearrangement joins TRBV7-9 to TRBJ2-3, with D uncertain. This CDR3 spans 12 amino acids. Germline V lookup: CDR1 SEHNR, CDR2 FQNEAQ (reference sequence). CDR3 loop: CSSSPSTDTQYF. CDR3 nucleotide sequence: TGTTCCAGCAGCCCTAGCACAGATACGCAGTATTTT. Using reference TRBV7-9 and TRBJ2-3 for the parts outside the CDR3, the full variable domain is DTGVSQNPRHKITKRGQNVTFRCDPISEHNRLYWYRQTLGQGPEFLTYFQNEAQLEKSRLLSDRFSAERPKGSFSTLEIQRTEQGDSAMYLCSSSPSTDTQYFGPGTRLTVL.

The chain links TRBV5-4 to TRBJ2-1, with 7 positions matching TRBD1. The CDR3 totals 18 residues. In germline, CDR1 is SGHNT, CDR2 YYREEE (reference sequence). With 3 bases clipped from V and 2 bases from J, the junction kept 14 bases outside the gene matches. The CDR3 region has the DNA TGTGCCAGCAGCTACGGACCGGGACAGCAATCTCCCTACAATGAGCAGTTCTTC. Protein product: CASSYGPGQQSPYNEQFF.

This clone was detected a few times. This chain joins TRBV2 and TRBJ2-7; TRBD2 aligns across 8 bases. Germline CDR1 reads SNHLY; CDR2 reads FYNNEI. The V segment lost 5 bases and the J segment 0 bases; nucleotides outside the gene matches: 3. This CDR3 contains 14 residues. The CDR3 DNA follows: TGTGCCAGCAGTAGACTAGCGACCTCCTACGAGCAGTACTTC. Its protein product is CASSRLATSYEQYF.

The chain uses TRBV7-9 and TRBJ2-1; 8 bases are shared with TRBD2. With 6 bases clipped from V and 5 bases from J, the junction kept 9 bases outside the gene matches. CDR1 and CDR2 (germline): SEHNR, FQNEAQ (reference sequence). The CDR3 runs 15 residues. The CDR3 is CASRFTSGLHNEQFF. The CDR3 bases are TGTGCCAGCAGGTTCACTAGCGGTCTTCACAATGAGCAGTTCTTC.

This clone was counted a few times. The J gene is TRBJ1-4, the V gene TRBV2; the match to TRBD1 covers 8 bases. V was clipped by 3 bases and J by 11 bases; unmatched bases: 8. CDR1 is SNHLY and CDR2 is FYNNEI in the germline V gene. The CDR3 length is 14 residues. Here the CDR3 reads CASSDGRGLGKLFF. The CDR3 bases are TGTGCCAGCAGTGATGGCAGGGGGCTGGGGAAACTGTTTTTT.

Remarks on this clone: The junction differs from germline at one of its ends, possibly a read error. Here the CDR3 reads CPAECSGSYEQYF. CDR3 DNA: TGCCCGGCGGAGTGTAGCGGCAGCTACGAGCAGTACTTC. The chain links TRBV19 to TRBJ2-7; possible D gene TRBD2, 6 bases. From germline, CDR1 is LNHDA and CDR2 SQIVND (reference sequence). The CDR3 contains 13 residues. Full variable domain (rest looked up from reference TRBV19 and TRBJ2-7): DGGITQSPKYLFRKEGQNVTLSCEQNLNHDAMYWYRQDPGQGLRLIYYSQIVNDFQKGDIAEGYSVSREKKESFPLTVTSAQKNPTAFYLCPAECSGSYEQYFGPGTRLTVT.